Included here is one T cell receptor beta chain sequence, with context. Generated by immunoSEQ multiplex PCR, the TCRdb table keeps only in-frame clones and is missing some. The data hold about 46,000 clones, with 80% to 90% observed a single time. The sample is drawn from a study of blood T cell repertoires in COVID-19. Whole-study context: PBMCs, B-cell-depleted T cells, or T cells provided the cDNA or gDNA that made up the material.

CDR3 size: 13 residues. The V gene end was trimmed by 6 bases and the J gene end by 6 bases; junction bases not matched to a gene: 6. Input material: peripheral blood. The receptor's source is a woman older than 75 with acute or convalescent COVID-19. The chain carries TRBV12-3 or TRBV12-4 and TRBJ2-3, with 7 positions matching TRBD1. The CDR3 region has the DNA TGTGCCAGCAGCCCTACAGGGGCCGATACGCAGTATTTT. Its protein product is CASSPTGADTQYF.